Each of the 29 T cell receptor beta chains below was sequenced from the same sample in a study of human T cells and chemical hapten exposure. TCRdb re-called the RACE reads with MiXCR, one entry per CDR3 protein. The sample lists 80,000 to 100,000 distinct CDR3 sequences; around 7% were seen once. The time point: patch test 1, 2 weeks after DPC sensitization. The treatment was: therapeutic diphenylcyclopropenone sensitization with weekly scalp DPC. Specimen: whole blood, collected in connection with sensitization to the hapten diphenylcyclopropenone (DPC). The receptors stem from a young woman with alopecia areata. Some clones in this sample may be carry-over from other donors' samples.

This clonotype came up a few times. This chain links TRBV18 with TRBJ2-5; D unresolved. The V gene's germline CDR1 is KGHSH and CDR2 LQKENI. The CDR3 extends over 11 amino acids. The ends were cut back, 4 bases at V and 6 bases at J, with 6 bases in the middle. The DNA of the CDR3 is TGTGCCAGCTCACGCGATCAGACCCAGTACTTC. Encoded protein: CASSRDQTQYF.

The rearrangement links TRBV5-4 to TRBJ2-7; the match to TRBD1 covers 9 bases. CDR3 size: 16 residues. V shed 0 bases, J shed 2 bases, and the junction held 6 bases outside the gene matches. Germline loops: CDR1 SGHNT, CDR2 YYREEE (reference sequence). CDR3 loop: CASSLAPGTGTYEQYF. CDR3 DNA: TGTGCCAGCAGCTTGGCTCCCGGGACAGGGACCTACGAGCAGTACTTC.

The genes are TRBV5-4 and TRBJ1-5, with D hard to call. V lost 4 bases and J 9 bases, leaving 14 bases between the germline ends. The germline gives CDR1 SGHNT, CDR2 YYREEE (reference sequence). The CDR3 contains 13 residues. This chain's CDR3 is CASSPSTMGPQHF. In DNA form, the CDR3 reads TGTGCCAGCAGCCCGTCCACCATGGGGCCCCAGCATTTT.

V and J are TRBV5-4 and TRBJ1-4, with D maybe TRBD1 (5 bases). The CDR3 is made up of 16 amino acids. V lost 0 bases to trimming and J lost 5 bases, with 14 bases between them. The germline V gene encodes CDR1 SGHNT and CDR2 YYREEE (reference sequence). The CDR3 here is CASSLAGAGGNEKLFF. In nucleotides, the CDR3 is TGTGCCAGCAGCTTGGCCGGGGCAGGAGGAAATGAAAAACTGTTTTTT. The full variable domain, rest sourced from reference TRBV5-4 and TRBJ1-4, is ETGVTQSPTHLIKTRGQQVTLRCSSQSGHNTVSWYQQALGQGPQFIFQYYREEENGRGNFPPRFSGLQFPNYSSELNVNALELDDSALYLCASSLAGAGGNEKLFFGSGTQLSVL.

This clonotype was detected ten times or more. The V call is TRBV27, the J call TRBJ2-3; 8 nucleotides align to TRBD2. The CDR3 covers 16 residues. V lost 3 bases, J lost 6 bases, and 11 bases stayed unmatched. CDR1 and CDR2 (germline): MNHEY, SMNVEV (reference sequence). The chain's CDR3 is CASSLGAGVSRDTQYF. The DNA for the CDR3 is TGTGCCAGCAGTTTGGGAGCGGGGGTCTCGAGGGATACGCAGTATTTT.

This clonotype was recorded at least ten times. The chain couples TRBV6-2 or TRBV6-3 to TRBJ1-3; D is possibly TRBD1 (5 bases). Trimming stripped 2 bases from V and 0 bases from J, with 11 bases between. The length of the CDR3 is 16 residues. Germline lookup yields CDR1 MNHEY and CDR2 SVGEGT. CDR3 in amino acids: CASSYEGLRSGNTIYF. The CDR3 bases are TGTGCCAGCAGTTACGAGGGGCTACGCTCTGGAAACACCATATATTTT.

About this clonotype: This sequence may be a read error, since a much larger clone differs from it by one base. This chain connects TRBV5-1 to TRBJ1-1; D unclear. The V end was cut by 0 bases, the J end by 2 bases, with 8 bases between. Germline V gene data show CDR1 as SGHRS and CDR2 as YFSETQ. CDR3 length: 14 residues. The CDR3 spells CASSLGTTNTEAFF. The CDR3 coding sequence is TGCGCCAGCAGCTTGGGAACGACCAACACTGAAGCTTTCTTT.

This clonotype was observed many times. V is TRBV20-1 and J is TRBJ1-4, with no clear D. The CDR3 spans 13 residues. The germline CDR1 and CDR2 sequences are DFQATT and SNEGSKA (reference sequence). V dropped 3 bases and J dropped 3 bases, with 8 bases sitting between them. The DNA for the CDR3 is TGCAGTGCTAGTGTGGCAGCTAATGAAAAACTGTTTTTT. Translated, it gives CSASVAANEKLFF.

This clonotype was detected ten times or more. V gene TRBV12-3 or TRBV12-4 combines with J gene TRBJ1-1; D gene ambiguous. V lost 6 bases and J 0 bases, leaving 5 bases between the germline ends. This CDR3 region has 12 residues. CDR3 in amino acids: CASSLMNTEAFF. DNA for the CDR3: TGTGCCAGCAGCTTAATGAACACTGAAGCTTTCTTT.

This clonotype was recorded at least ten times. This CDR3 is CASSPEARVQETQYF. As DNA, the CDR3 is TGTGCCAGCAGCCCCGAGGCAAGGGTACAAGAGACCCAGTACTTC. The V gene is TRBV9, the J gene TRBJ2-5; D remains unclear. V lost 4 bases, J lost 2 bases, and 15 bases lay in between. Germline assignment: CDR1 SGDLS and CDR2 YYNGEE. The CDR3 totals 15 residues.

The sample holds many counts of this clonotype. The genes are TRBV20-1 and TRBJ2-7; 8 bases agree with TRBD1. CDR1 is DFQATT, CDR2 SNEGSKA, per germline (reference sequence). V trimming: 6 bases; J trimming: 3 bases; junction bases outside the gene matches: 10. The CDR3 loop spans 14 amino acids. The CDR3, as DNA: TGCAGTGCCTCAAACCCGGGACAGGTCTACGAGCAGTACTTC. Translation: CSASNPGQVYEQYF.

The chain recombines TRBV20-1 with TRBJ1-4; tentative D call: TRBD1 (5 bases). The CDR3 loop spans 14 amino acids. Germline values: CDR1 DFQATT, CDR2 SNEGSKA (reference sequence). Trimming took off 2 bases at V and 8 bases at J, with 15 bases between the two ends. The CDR3 region has the DNA TGCAGTGCTAGACCACAGGCGGGTCACGAAAAACTGTTTTTT. It encodes CSARPQAGHEKLFF.

About this clonotype itself: At one boundary the junction diverges from the germline segment, which might be a read error. The V and J genes are TRBV7-3 and TRBJ1-5; no clear D. The CDR3 consists of 13 residues. Germline CDR1 and CDR2: SGHTA and FQGTGA. The CDR3 here is CASSLGPDQPQNF. In DNA form, the CDR3 reads TGTGCCAGCAGCCTAGGACCCGATCAGCCCCAGAATTTT.

This clonotype came up many times. This chain connects TRBV29-1 to TRBJ1-3; 7 bases agree with TRBD1. CDR3 length: 15 residues. Germline CDR1 and CDR2: SQVTM and ANQGSEA. V lost 7 bases to trimming and J lost 0 bases; unmatched junction nucleotides: 9. The CDR3 sequence: CSATPGQSSGNTIYF. The CDR3 DNA is TGCAGCGCCACTCCGGGACAGAGCTCTGGAAACACCATATATTTT.

The V gene is TRBV27, the J gene TRBJ1-6; D is undetermined. Germline lookup yields CDR1 MNHEY and CDR2 SMNVEV (reference sequence). V lost 3 bases, J lost 0 bases, and 9 bases lay in between. The CDR3 is 16 residues long. CDR3 in amino acids: CASSFVQSSYNSPLHF. The CDR3, as DNA: TGTGCCAGCAGTTTTGTTCAGAGCTCCTATAATTCACCCCTCCACTTT.

This clonotype was seen many times. V is TRBV2 and J is TRBJ2-7; the D is unclear. Germline CDR1 reads SNHLY; CDR2 reads FYNNEI. The germline V and J ends were trimmed by 5 bases and 3 bases, with 11 bases remaining between them. There are 13 residues in the CDR3. CDR3 sequence reads: CASSSTWSYEQYF. The CDR3 region has the DNA TGTGCCAGCAGTTCGACATGGAGCTACGAGCAGTACTTC.

This clonotype was detected only a few times. V and J are TRBV3-1 and TRBJ1-4, with 9 nucleotides matching TRBD1. CDR3 length: 15 residues. V shed 0 bases and J 8 bases; nucleotides not matched to a gene: 4. Germline V gives CDR1 LGHDT, CDR2 YNNKEL (reference sequence). The CDR3 region is CASSQEDRGGEKLFF. In DNA form, the CDR3 reads TGTGCCAGCAGCCAAGAGGACAGGGGAGGCGAAAAACTGTTTTTT.

As for this clonotype: A much larger clone sits a single nucleotide away, making a read error possible. This chain connects TRBV7-2 to TRBJ2-3; D unresolved. CDR3 size: 15 residues. CDR1 is SGHTA, CDR2 FQGNSA, per germline. In nucleotides, the CDR3 is TGTGTCAGCAGCTTAGGAAATAGTGGAACAGATACGCAGTATTTT. This encodes CVSSLGNSGTDTQYF.

At least ten counts were recorded for this clonotype. This sequence joins TRBV5-4 and TRBJ2-7; TRBD1 might be the D (6 bases). Germline-derived CDR1 and CDR2 are SGHNT and YYREEE (reference sequence). V gave up 0 bases and J gave up 7 bases, with 11 bases separating them. The CDR3 has 13 residues. CDR3: CASSLDRVSEQYF. The CDR3 bases are TGTGCCAGCAGCTTGGACAGGGTCAGTGAGCAGTACTTC.

The chain couples TRBV29-1 to TRBJ2-1, with 10 bases fitting TRBD2. CDR1 SQVTM and CDR2 ANQGSEA come from the germline V gene. Losses at the gene ends were 8 bases for V and 7 bases for J; bases not matched to a gene: 8. CDR3 length: 13 amino acids. The CDR3 region is CSLSGGAWNEQFF. CDR3 nucleotides: TGCAGCCTAAGCGGGGGGGCCTGGAATGAGCAGTTCTTC.

The V gene is TRBV7-2, the J gene TRBJ1-1; 8 positions agree with TRBD1. J gave up 0 bases and V 1 base, and 4 bases lay outside the gene matches. The germline V gene encodes CDR1 SGHTA and CDR2 FQGNSA. The CDR3 totals 16 residues. CDR3 region: CASSLGTGFMNTEAFF. The DNA for the CDR3 is TGTGCCAGCAGCTTAGGGACAGGGTTTATGAACACTGAAGCTTTCTTT.

The V and J genes are TRBV18 and TRBJ2-7, with D possibly TRBD2 on 6 matching bases. This CDR3 region has 13 residues. CDR1 and CDR2 from the germline V gene are KGHSH and LQKENI. The V end was cut by 6 bases, the J end by 2 bases, with 11 bases between. The chain's CDR3 is CASSGGVAYEQYF. The CDR3 DNA follows: TGTGCCAGCTCTGGCGGGGTGGCCTACGAGCAGTACTTC.

This clonotype was observed a handful of times. V and J are TRBV20-1 and TRBJ2-3; TRBD1 is a possible D gene (6 bases). Germline lookup yields CDR1 DFQATT and CDR2 SNEGSKA (reference sequence). The CDR3 covers 14 residues. V lost 5 bases and J 1 base, leaving 13 bases between the germline ends. The CDR3 sequence: CSASTGRGTDTQYF. Here the CDR3 DNA reads TGCAGTGCTTCTACAGGGAGAGGCACAGATACGCAGTATTTT.

This clonotype was observed a few times. V is TRBV27 and J is TRBJ2-4; D is possibly TRBD1 (5 bases). Trimming took off 5 bases at V and 0 bases at J, with 11 bases between the two ends. CDR1 MNHEY and CDR2 SMNVEV come from the germline V gene (reference sequence). The CDR3 length is 15 residues. In DNA form, the CDR3 reads TGTGCCAGCAGTGATTGGACACTAGCCAAAAACATTCAGTACTTC. As protein: CASSDWTLAKNIQYF.

This clonotype has at least ten counts. J is TRBJ2-7 and V is TRBV7-9; tentatively, D is TRBD1 (6 bases). From germline, CDR1 is SEHNR and CDR2 FQNEAQ (reference sequence). There are 13 residues in the CDR3. The V and J ends lost 7 bases and 0 bases respectively, with 10 bases between them. The CDR3 coding sequence is TGTGCCAGCACTACAGGGAACTCCTACGAGCAGTACTTC. Translating gives CASTTGNSYEQYF.

In its sample, this clonotype was seen a few times. The V call is TRBV5-1, the J call TRBJ2-1; D gene uncertain. Germline-derived CDR1 and CDR2 are SGHRS and YFSETQ. The CDR3 extends over 13 amino acids. V lost 2 bases, J lost 8 bases, and 11 bases lay in between. The chain's CDR3 is CASSLELGYEQFF. The CDR3 DNA reads as TGCGCCAGCAGCTTAGAGCTTGGGTATGAGCAGTTCTTC. Using reference TRBV5-1 and TRBJ2-1 for the parts outside the CDR3, the full variable domain is KAGVTQTPRYLIKTRGQQVTLSCSPISGHRSVSWYQQTPGQGLQFLFEYFSETQRNKGNFPGRFSGRQFSNSRSEMNVSTLELGDSALYLCASSLELGYEQFFGPGTRLTVL.

This chain links TRBV11-2 with TRBJ1-6; TRBD1 is a possible D gene (5 bases). The length of the CDR3 is 15 residues. V was trimmed by 0 bases and J by 6 bases, leaving 9 bases between them. CDR1 is SGHAT and CDR2 is FQNNGV in the germline V gene. Written as DNA, the CDR3 is TGTGCCAGCAGCTTAGAAGCGGGACCTAATTCACCCCTCCACTTT. Its translation: CASSLEAGPNSPLHF.

This clonotype was detected ten times or more. This chain uses TRBV7-9 with TRBJ2-1, with TRBD1 identical over 10 bases. J lost 5 bases, V lost 0 bases, and 1 base had no gene match. The CDR3 has 15 amino acids. CDR1 is SEHNR, CDR2 FQNEAQ, per germline (reference sequence). In DNA form, the CDR3 reads TGTGCCAGCAGCTTAGCGGGACAGGGGCACAATGAGCAGTTCTTC. Its translation: CASSLAGQGHNEQFF.

This clonotype was picked up many times. The rearrangement uses TRBV10-3 and TRBJ2-7; 8 bases align to TRBD1. The CDR3 runs 12 residues. CDR1 ENHRY and CDR2 SYGVKD come from the germline V gene. Trimming cost V 6 bases and J 3 bases; bases outside gene matches: 1. As DNA, the CDR3 is TGTGCCATCAGCGACAGGGGCTACGAGCAGTACTTC. Translation: CAISDRGYEQYF.